One and the same sample provided the 25 T cell receptor beta chains below, sequenced in a study of STAT5B mutations in CD4+ large granular lymphocyte leukemia. Here immunoSEQ multiplex PCR was the method, and the copy in TCRdb shows in-frame clones only, minus some. The sample lists approximately 40,000 clones; 84% were seen once. The sequencing input was CD4+ T cells from blood buffy coats. The receptor source for this set is a human donor in good health.

This rearrangement joins TRBV5-4 to TRBJ2-7; 13 bases are shared with TRBD2. The CDR3 is 19 residues long. J lost 6 bases, V lost 0 bases, and 15 bases had no gene match. CDR1 and CDR2 from the germline V gene are SGHNT and YYREEE (reference sequence). CDR3 in amino acids: CASSLGNPGLAGLAGEQYF. The CDR3 coding sequence is TGTGCCAGCAGCTTGGGCAATCCGGGACTAGCGGGGCTTGCTGGCGAGCAGTACTTC.

V usage is TRBV6-1 and J usage is TRBJ1-2; D ambiguous. This CDR3 has 12 amino acids. CDR1 MNHNS and CDR2 SASEGT come from the germline V gene. V lost 1 base and J 5 bases, leaving 5 bases between the germline ends. The CDR3 nucleotides are TGTGCCAGCAGTGAAGAGTTATATGGCTACACCTTC. Protein sequence: CASSEELYGYTF.

This rearrangement joins TRBV5-1 to TRBJ1-3; no firm D call. The V end lost 0 bases, the J end lost 2 bases, and 6 bases lay between the germline ends. CDR3 length: 14 residues. Germline V gives CDR1 SGHRS, CDR2 YFSETQ. The CDR3 sequence: CASSLEGTGNTIYF. CDR3 bases: TGCGCCAGCAGCTTGGAAGGAACTGGAAACACCATATATTTT.

The chain joins TRBV6-5 to TRBJ1-4; D might be TRBD1 (5 bases). This CDR3 spans 15 amino acids. Trimming shortened V by 5 bases and J by 0 bases, and 10 bases separated the two germline ends. Per the germline V gene, CDR1 is MNHEY and CDR2 is SVGAGI. The CDR3 here is CASSRQYTTNEKLFF. The DNA for the CDR3 is TGTGCCAGCAGTAGACAGTACACAACTAATGAAAAACTGTTTTTT.

The chain combines TRBV6-5 with TRBJ1-5; tentatively, D is TRBD1 (6 bases). Trimming left V 6 bases short and J 6 bases short, with 18 bases between. The CDR3 consists of 15 residues. The V gene's germline CDR1 is MNHEY and CDR2 SVGAGI. In nucleotides, the CDR3 is TGTGCCAGCAGCCAAGCAGGGGCTGGGGGTCAGCCCCAGCATTTT. Amino acids: CASSQAGAGGQPQHF.

CDR3 DNA sequence: TGTGCCTGGAGTCCTGCGGGGGACCATGAGCAGTTCTTC. Its translation is CAWSPAGDHEQFF. The chain employs TRBV30 and TRBJ2-1; 7 bases line up with TRBD2. There are 13 residues in the CDR3. Losses at the gene ends were 2 bases for V and 8 bases for J; bases not matched to a gene: 6. CDR1 and CDR2 from the germline V gene are GTSNPN and SVGIG (reference sequence).

Of note for this clone: An end of the junction does not agree with germline; a read error may underlie this. The identical CDR3 is also encoded by other nucleotide sequences in the sample. The chain carries TRBV6-5 and TRBJ2-6; unclear D gene. Germline CDR1 MNHEY, CDR2 SVGAGI. The CDR3 loop spans 15 amino acids. The CDR3 sequence is CASSYGAPGANVLTF. CDR3 in DNA: TGTGCCAGTAGTTACGGTGCCCCTGGGGCCAACGTCCTGACTTTC.

The gene calls are TRBV7-9 and TRBJ2-5, with a possible D match to TRBD1 (6 bases). V was pared by 5 bases and J by 1 base, with 26 bases between. CDR1 SEHNR and CDR2 FQNEAQ come from the germline V gene (reference sequence). This CDR3 has 19 residues. The CDR3 DNA sequence: TGTGCCAGCAGCCGAAGGGGTCTCGGAAATAGGACAGTCCAAGAGACCCAGTACTTC. It encodes CASSRRGLGNRTVQETQYF.

This clone has more than one count but fewer than ten. The chain uses TRBV19 and TRBJ1-5; D uncertain. V was pared by 2 bases and J by 3 bases, with 14 bases between. The CDR3 is made up of 16 amino acids. In germline, CDR1 is LNHDA, CDR2 SQIVND (reference sequence). The CDR3 loop reads CASSIQAQGNNQPQHF. The CDR3 bases are TGTGCCAGTAGTATACAGGCGCAAGGAAACAATCAGCCCCAGCATTTT. Combining the CDR3 with reference TRBV19 and TRBJ1-5 gives the whole variable domain DGGITQSPKYLFRKEGQNVTLSCEQNLNHDAMYWYRQDPGQGLRLIYYSQIVNDFQKGDIAEGYSVSREKKESFPLTVTSAQKNPTAFYLCASSIQAQGNNQPQHFGDGTRLSIL.

This sequence joins TRBV5-1 and TRBJ2-7; unclear D gene. The CDR3 covers 11 residues. With 0 bases removed from V and 7 bases from J, the gap between germline ends came to 5 bases. Germline CDR1 reads SGHRS; CDR2 reads YFSETQ. Here the CDR3 DNA reads TGCGCCAGCAGCTTGGAAGGGGAGCAGTACTTC. It translates to CASSLEGEQYF.

The chain uses TRBV5-6 and TRBJ2-1, with D tentatively TRBD1 (6 bases). This CDR3 spans 15 amino acids. Germline assignment: CDR1 SGHDT and CDR2 YYEEEE. Trimming took 1 base from V and 6 from J, leaving 14 bases between them. CDR3 DNA sequence: TGTGCCAGCAGCTTGCTTGGACAGACCATCAATGAGCAGTTCTTC. Translated, it gives CASSLLGQTINEQFF.

The chain couples TRBV9 to TRBJ1-2; no firm D call. Germline V gene lookup returns CDR1 SGDLS and CDR2 YYNGEE. The CDR3 is 15 amino acids. The V end lost 3 bases, the J end lost 6 bases, and 18 bases lay between the germline ends. CDR3 residues: CASSELRRTIHGYTF. The CDR3 coding sequence is TGTGCCAGCAGCGAGCTAAGACGAACCATCCATGGCTACACCTTC.

The V call is TRBV18, the J call TRBJ1-1, with TRBD1 matching 8 bases. V dropped 9 bases and J dropped 6; count of bases not matched to a gene: 9. Germline lookup yields CDR1 KGHSH and CDR2 LQKENI. The CDR3 sequence is 13 residues long. CDR3 in amino acids: CASSGQGLSEAFF. Written as DNA, the CDR3 is TGTGCCAGTTCTGGACAGGGCCTATCTGAAGCTTTCTTT.

V gene TRBV11-2 combines with J gene TRBJ1-1, with D possibly TRBD1 on 6 matching bases. The V gene lost 5 bases and the J gene lost 7 bases, with 11 bases spanning the gap. CDR3 length equals 12 residues. The V gene's germline CDR1 is SGHAT and CDR2 FQNNGV. In DNA form, the CDR3 reads TGTGCCAGCAGCGGCTACAGGGTTGAAGCTTTCTTT. Its translation is CASSGYRVEAFF.

V and J are TRBV5-1 and TRBJ2-3; 11 bases match TRBD2. Germline V gene lookup returns CDR1 SGHRS and CDR2 YFSETQ. The CDR3 spans 15 residues. J gave up 2 bases and V 2 bases, and 1 base lay outside the gene matches. The CDR3 DNA reads as TGCGCCAGCAGCTTTAGCGGGGGGGTCACAGATACGCAGTATTTT. It translates to CASSFSGGVTDTQYF.

The chain links TRBV6-5 to TRBJ2-7, with D perhaps TRBD2 (5 bases). This CDR3 region has 13 residues. The ends were cut back, 2 bases at V and 3 bases at J, with 8 bases in the middle. Germline assignment: CDR1 MNHEY and CDR2 SVGAGI. The CDR3, as DNA: TGTGCCAGCAGTTACCAACGGGACTACGAGCAGTACTTC. It codes for CASSYQRDYEQYF.

The chain is built from TRBV6-1 and TRBJ1-2, with 9 bases matching TRBD1. The CDR3 covers 13 residues. Trimming cost V 5 bases and J 7 bases; bases outside gene matches: 5. CDR1 is MNHNS, CDR2 SASEGT, per germline. The CDR3 loop is CASSKGQGLGYTF. The CDR3 nucleotides are TGTGCCAGCAGTAAGGGACAGGGTCTTGGCTACACCTTC.

This chain uses TRBV5-4 with TRBJ2-3; 7 nucleotides agree with TRBD1. The CDR3 loop spans 14 amino acids. Germline CDR1 SGHNT, CDR2 YYREEE (reference sequence). V gave up 6 bases and J gave up 0 bases; unmatched junction bases: 4. Here the CDR3 reads CASKGALSTDTQYF. CDR3 nucleotide sequence: TGTGCCAGCAAGGGGGCCCTGAGCACAGATACGCAGTATTTT.

This clone was seen a handful of times. V and J are TRBV7-7 and TRBJ1-5; D unclear. Trimming left V 1 base short and J 2 bases short, with 3 bases between. The CDR3 runs to 13 residues. CDR1 SSHAT and CDR2 FNYEAQ come from the germline V gene (reference sequence). CDR3 amino acids: CASSLDRNQPQHF. The CDR3 DNA sequence: TGTGCCAGCAGCTTAGATCGCAATCAGCCCCAGCATTTT.

V is TRBV6-5 and J is TRBJ2-7; 7 bases map to TRBD1. J was trimmed by 5 bases and V by 0 bases; bases with no gene match: 4. CDR3 length equals 14 residues. Germline V gene data show CDR1 as MNHEY and CDR2 as SVGAGI. The CDR3 region has the DNA TGTGCCAGCAGTTACTCGACAGGGTATGACGAGCAGTACTTC. It is translated as CASSYSTGYDEQYF.

This sequence joins TRBV11-1 and TRBJ2-1; D is unclear. Trimming cost V 3 bases and J 4 bases, with 7 bases left between them. The CDR3 totals 13 residues. Germline V gene sequence: CDR1 SGHAT, CDR2 FQDESV (reference sequence). The CDR3 DNA reads TGTGCCAGCAGCTTCAACCAGTACAATGAGCAGTTCTTC. It codes for CASSFNQYNEQFF.

This clone was observed a handful of times. The gene calls are TRBV18 and TRBJ2-2; the match to TRBD1 covers 8 bases. The trim removed 6 bases at V and 1 base at J, leaving 4 bases unmatched. This CDR3 comprises 15 residues. Germline CDR1 KGHSH, CDR2 LQKENI. The CDR3 protein is CASSLQGVNTGELFF. Here the CDR3 DNA reads TGTGCCAGCTCGCTACAGGGGGTGAACACCGGGGAGCTGTTTTTT. The whole variable domain, remainder taken from reference TRBV18 and TRBJ2-2, is NAGVMQNPRHLVRRRGQEARLRCSPMKGHSHVYWYRQLPEEGLKFMVYLQKENIIDESGMPKERFSAEFPKEGPSILRIQQVVRGDSAAYFCASSLQGVNTGELFFGEGSRLTVL.

The rearrangement uses TRBV9 and TRBJ1-1, with D possibly matching TRBD1 (6 bases). The CDR3 is 16 amino acids. The V gene's germline CDR1 is SGDLS and CDR2 YYNGEE. Trimming left V 0 bases short and J 6 bases short, with 18 bases between. This CDR3 reads CASSVAQGTDLSEAFF. CDR3 nucleotides: TGTGCCAGCAGCGTAGCACAGGGTACCGATCTGTCTGAAGCTTTCTTT.

This clone was counted a few times. The J gene is TRBJ2-7, the V gene TRBV12-5; weak D call: TRBD1 (6 bases). Germline V CDR1 and CDR2: LGHNT, FRNRAP. The germline V and J ends were trimmed by 7 bases and 2 bases, with 12 bases remaining between them. The CDR3 sequence is 13 residues long. CDR3 region: CASVWQGTYEQYF. The CDR3 DNA sequence: TGTGCTAGTGTGTGGCAGGGGACCTACGAGCAGTACTTC.

V is TRBV4-3 and J is TRBJ2-3; TRBD2 is a possible D gene (6 bases). The V gene lost 0 bases and the J gene lost 14 bases, with 21 bases spanning the gap. The CDR3 loop spans 15 amino acids. The germline V gene encodes CDR1 LGHNA and CDR2 YSLEER. DNA for the CDR3: TGCGCCAGCAGCCAAGAACTCCCTCGGGAGACTAGTTTGTATTTT. Its translation: CASSQELPRETSLYF.